Presented here are 21 T cell receptor beta chains from one specimen sequenced in a study of shared clonotypes between healthy human individuals. Repertoires were generated with immunoSEQ multiplex PCR, while TCRdb's copy carries only in-frame clones and drops some. The sample records approximately 100,000 clones, 55% to 70% being singletons. The sequencing input was memory CD8+ T cells sorted from blood. The subset was: CD45RO+ cells pooled with CCR7-negative TemRA cells. These TCRs come from a woman aged 30 to 39 in good health.

CDR3 residues: CASSIGARSADTQYF. As DNA, the CDR3 is TGTGCCAGTAGTATAGGGGCGCGGAGCGCAGATACGCAGTATTTT. The chain joins TRBV19 to TRBJ2-3, with unresolved D. Germline V gene lookup returns CDR1 LNHDA and CDR2 SQIVND (reference sequence). This CDR3 has 15 residues. V dropped 1 base and J dropped 4 bases, with 12 bases sitting between them. The entire variable domain, with the rest obtained from reference TRBV19 and TRBJ2-3, is as follows: DGGITQSPKYLFRKEGQNVTLSCEQNLNHDAMYWYRQDPGQGLRLIYYSQIVNDFQKGDIAEGYSVSREKKESFPLTVTSAQKNPTAFYLCASSIGARSADTQYFGPGTRLTVL.

Concerning this clone: An end of the junction differs from the germline gene, which may be a read error. At the DNA level, this CDR3 is encoded by other sequences in the same sample as well. The chain has TRBV18 and TRBJ1-1; no clear D gene. CDR1 is KGHSH, CDR2 LQKENI, per germline. The CDR3 is 13 amino acids. The CDR3 spells CASSPAQNTEAFF. The CDR3 DNA follows: TGTGCCAGCTCACCAGCTCAGAACACTGAAGCCTTCTTT.

V is TRBV5-4 and J is TRBJ2-7; D might be TRBD1 or TRBD2, each matching 6 bases. The germline V gene has CDR1 SGHNT and CDR2 YYREEE (reference sequence). The CDR3 has 15 residues. With 2 bases removed from V and 1 base from J, the gap between germline ends came to 13 bases. The CDR3 sequence is CASSLRGRASYEQYF. CDR3 nucleotide sequence: TGTGCCAGCAGCTTACGGGGGCGCGCGTCCTACGAGCAGTACTTC.

V and J are TRBV2 and TRBJ2-7; D ambiguous. CDR3 size: 10 residues. Germline V gene data show CDR1 as SNHLY and CDR2 as FYNNEI. V lost 4 bases, J lost 4 bases, and 2 bases lay in between. The CDR3 protein is CASSVYEQYF. CDR3 DNA: TGTGCCAGCAGTGTATACGAGCAGTACTTC.

This chain joins TRBV21-1 and TRBJ2-6; the table gives TRBD2 as D, unverified against the DNA. TRBV21-1 is flagged as a pseudogene. The CDR3 contains 15 residues. The CDR3 here is CASSKKRSGANVLTF. The CDR3 region has the DNA TGTGCCAGCAGCAAAAAGCGCTCTGGGGCCAACGTCCTGACTTTC.

The chain joins TRBV5-8 to TRBJ1-5, with unresolved D. Between the trimmed V and J ends, which lost 4 bases and 7 bases, there was a span of 12 bases. The CDR3 has 13 amino acids. The germline V gene has CDR1 SGHTS and CDR2 YDEGEE. The CDR3 bases are TGTGCCAGCAGCCCGTGGACTTCGCAGCCCCAGCATTTT. Encoded protein: CASSPWTSQPQHF.

J is TRBJ1-5 and V is TRBV5-1; D is undetermined. The CDR3 has 14 amino acids. CDR1 is SGHRS, CDR2 YFSETQ, per germline. Trimming shortened V by 4 bases and J by 5 bases, and 13 bases separated the two germline ends. The CDR3: CASSAGSGDQPQHF. CDR3 nucleotide sequence: TGCGCCAGCAGCGCCGGGAGTGGAGATCAGCCCCAGCATTTT.

This clone has only one observation. V is TRBV6-1 and J is TRBJ2-7; 8 bases are shared with TRBD2. CDR3 length equals 15 residues. Losses at the gene ends were 3 bases for V and 2 bases for J; bases not matched to a gene: 6. Germline CDR1 MNHNS, CDR2 SASEGT. CDR3 protein: CASSESGRRPYEQYF. The CDR3 nucleotides read TGTGCCAGCAGTGAGAGCGGGAGAAGGCCCTACGAGCAGTACTTC.

V usage is TRBV19 and J usage is TRBJ2-3, with 9 bases lining up with TRBD2. This CDR3 spans 15 amino acids. Trimming at V came to 5 bases and at J to 0 bases, leaving 3 bases not matched to a gene. CDR1 and CDR2 from the germline V gene are LNHDA and SQIVND (reference sequence). CDR3 in DNA: TGTGCCAGTAGTTTGACTAGCGGTAGCACAGATACGCAGTATTTT. Protein: CASSLTSGSTDTQYF.

The genes are TRBV5-4 and TRBJ2-5; TRBD2 is a possible D gene (5 bases). V shed 0 bases and J shed 2 bases, with 11 bases lying between them. Germline-derived CDR1 and CDR2 are SGHNT and YYREEE (reference sequence). This CDR3 spans 15 amino acids. The CDR3 loop reads CASSLVEESQETQYF. CDR3 bases: TGTGCCAGCAGCTTGGTGGAGGAGAGTCAAGAGACCCAGTACTTC. Variable domain in full (rest from reference TRBV5-4 and TRBJ2-5): ETGVTQSPTHLIKTRGQQVTLRCSSQSGHNTVSWYQQALGQGPQFIFQYYREEENGRGNFPPRFSGLQFPNYSSELNVNALELDDSALYLCASSLVEESQETQYFGPGTRLLVL.

This chain links TRBV15 with TRBJ2-1; the match to TRBD2 covers 13 bases. The V and J ends lost 8 bases and 0 bases, in that order; junction bases with no gene match: 7. CDR3 size: 17 residues. Germline lookup yields CDR1 LNHNV and CDR2 YYDKDF (reference sequence). The CDR3 sequence: CATSGLAGASSYNEQFF. The DNA of the CDR3 is TGTGCCACCTCCGGACTAGCGGGAGCGAGCTCCTACAATGAGCAGTTCTTC.

This clone was seen more than once but under ten times. This same CDR3 is encoded by further DNA sequences in the sample. CDR3 residues: CASSLASASTDTQYF. The CDR3 coding sequence is TGTGCCAGCAGCTTAGCTAGCGCTAGCACAGATACGCAGTATTTT. The gene calls are TRBV7-9 and TRBJ2-3; D perhaps matches TRBD2 (5 bases). The ends were cut back, 0 bases at V and 0 bases at J, with 7 bases in the middle. From germline, CDR1 is SEHNR and CDR2 FQNEAQ (reference sequence). The CDR3 consists of 15 residues.

CDR3 in DNA: TGTGCCAGCAGCTTAGGAACAGAATCCTACGAGCAGTACTTC. Translating gives CASSLGTESYEQYF. This sequence joins TRBV7-3 and TRBJ2-7; no clear D gene. Germline lookup yields CDR1 SGHTA and CDR2 FQGTGA. The CDR3 is 14 amino acids. V was shortened by 2 bases and J by 1 base, with 9 bases between the two germline ends.

V is TRBV4-1 and J is TRBJ2-1; 7 bases agree with TRBD2. The ends lost 1 base at V and 5 bases at J; junction bases unmatched: 11. The CDR3 is 17 residues long. Germline CDR1 and CDR2: MGHRA and YSYEKL. This CDR3 is CASSQVFAGEVDNEQFF. The CDR3 DNA follows: TGCGCCAGCAGCCAAGTCTTCGCGGGAGAGGTGGACAATGAGCAGTTCTTC.

As DNA, the CDR3 is TGTGCCAGGGAGAATGGACGTAAGTCGCCCGCGAACACCGGGGAGCTGTTTTTT. This codes for CARENGRKSPANTGELFF. The chain has TRBV27 and TRBJ2-2; no clear D gene. From germline, CDR1 is MNHEY and CDR2 SMNVEV (reference sequence). This CDR3 contains 18 residues. The V and J ends lost 9 bases and 0 bases respectively, with 23 bases between them.

The chain recombines TRBV19 with TRBJ2-7, with TRBD2 matching 14 bases. Looked up from germline, CDR1 is LNHDA and CDR2 is SQIVND (reference sequence). The V segment lost 3 bases and the J segment 4 bases; nucleotides outside the gene matches: 8. This CDR3 is 17 amino acids long. The CDR3 region has the DNA TGTGCCAGTAGTATCTCATTCGGGACTAGCGGGAGTTACGAGCAGTACTTC. It encodes CASSISFGTSGSYEQYF.

V is TRBV4-1 and J is TRBJ2-7, with 7 bases lining up with TRBD1. Germline V CDR1 and CDR2: MGHRA, YSYEKL. Trimming at V came to 3 bases and at J to 2 bases, leaving 7 bases not matched to a gene. The CDR3 is 15 residues long. For the CDR3, the DNA is TGCGCCAGCAGCCAGAGGCCGGGACAGACCTACGAGCAGTACTTC. Encoded protein: CASSQRPGQTYEQYF.

The chain employs TRBV9 and TRBJ2-7; 7 bases align to TRBD2. V was pared by 0 bases and J by 3 bases, with 9 bases of the junction left unmatched. CDR3 size: 16 residues. Per the germline V gene, CDR1 is SGDLS and CDR2 is YYNGEE. In DNA, the CDR3 is TGTGCCAGCAGCGTAGGGGGAGGGGCTATCCTCTACGAGCAGTACTTC. Residues: CASSVGGGAILYEQYF.

The chain employs TRBV28 and TRBJ2-7; D gene ambiguous. Germline CDR1 reads MDHEN; CDR2 reads SYDVKM. The CDR3 loop spans 17 amino acids. V was shortened by 3 bases and J by 2 bases, with 20 bases between the two germline ends. The DNA of the CDR3 is TGTGCCAGCAGTTTTGGACCGGCTCCGGCTTCAACCTACGAGCAGTACTTC. Translating it yields CASSFGPAPASTYEQYF. The full variable domain, completed using reference TRBV28 and TRBJ2-7, is DVKVTQSSRYLVKRTGEKVFLECVQDMDHENMFWYRQDPGLGLRLIYFSYDVKMKEKGDIPEGYSVSREKKERFSLILESASTNQTSMYLCASSFGPAPASTYEQYFGPGTRLTVT.

This clone was detected many times. The chain combines TRBV28 with TRBJ2-7, with 7 bases aligning to TRBD1. Germline-derived CDR1 and CDR2 are MDHEN and SYDVKM. The junction had 19 bases not matched to a gene; V was cut back by 9 bases and J by 5 bases. CDR3 length: 16 amino acids. The CDR3 bases are TGTGCCAGTAAAACCAGAGAACAGGGGCTCCGAGACGAGCAGTACTTC. Translating it yields CASKTREQGLRDEQYF.

This clone was seen just once. The chain recombines TRBV6-1 with TRBJ2-3; D might be TRBD2 (5 bases). Looked up from germline, CDR1 is MNHNS and CDR2 is SASEGT. V was clipped by 0 bases and J by 5 bases, with 12 bases between them. CDR3 size: 15 residues. The CDR3 loop is CASSEAEGDEDTQYF. CDR3 sequence (DNA): TGTGCCAGCAGTGAAGCCGAGGGAGATGAAGATACGCAGTATTTT.